Listed here are 28 T cell receptor beta chains from one sample, sequenced in a study of T cell changes during pregnancy in multiple sclerosis. Libraries were prepared by immunoSEQ multiplex PCR; TCRdb keeps only in-frame clonotypes and omits some of them. The sample contains around 110,000 clones, 92% of which appear only once. Sequences were derived from peripheral blood, sampled in the third trimester of pregnancy. These receptor sequences come from a female donor with multiple sclerosis, enrolled in a pregnancy study.

The V gene is TRBV9, the J gene TRBJ2-7; 10 bases agree with TRBD2. J was trimmed by 7 bases and V by 4 bases; bases with no gene match: 14. CDR3 length equals 16 residues. The germline V gene encodes CDR1 SGDLS and CDR2 YYNGEE. Here the CDR3 reads CASSTSAGGPTMEQYF. CDR3 bases: TGTGCCAGCAGCACTTCAGCGGGAGGGCCGACAATGGAGCAGTACTTC.

The chain employs TRBV11-2 and TRBJ2-7, with D possibly being TRBD2 (6 bases). Germline V CDR1 and CDR2: SGHAT, FQNNGV. The CDR3 covers 17 residues. Trimming took off 1 base at V and 2 bases at J, with 18 bases between the two ends. The CDR3 sequence: CASSLGGLGTLTYEQYF. The CDR3 coding sequence is TGTGCCAGCAGCTTAGGGGGACTGGGGACCCTGACCTACGAGCAGTACTTC.

The chain couples TRBV6-5 to TRBJ1-3; the D gene is possibly TRBD1 (5 bases). Germline V CDR1 and CDR2: MNHEY, SVGAGI. Deletions cut 6 bases from V and 0 bases from J, with 6 bases between. This CDR3 comprises 13 residues. The CDR3 region is CASRDSSGNTIYF. Written as DNA, the CDR3 is TGTGCCAGCAGAGACAGCTCTGGAAACACCATATATTTT.

The chain recombines TRBV7-2 with TRBJ1-1, with D possibly being TRBD1 (5 bases). Germline lookup yields CDR1 SGHTA and CDR2 FQGNSA. Trimming removed 5 bases from V and 2 bases from J, with 9 bases in between. There are 13 residues in the CDR3. This CDR3 reads CASSLTANTEAFF. CDR3 DNA sequence: TGTGCCAGCAGCCTGACAGCAAACACTGAAGCTTTCTTT.

The V gene is TRBV30, the J gene TRBJ1-1; possible D gene TRBD1, 6 bases. The germline V gene has CDR1 GTSNPN and CDR2 SVGIG (reference sequence). Trimming removed 0 bases at V and 4 bases at J, with 12 bases between. The CDR3 contains 14 residues. The CDR3 protein is CAWSVPRRGTEAFF. The CDR3 DNA sequence: TGTGCCTGGAGTGTACCTCGCAGGGGCACTGAAGCTTTCTTT.

This chain joins TRBV6-1 and TRBJ1-4; 8 bases agree with TRBD1. Germline V lookup: CDR1 MNHNS, CDR2 SASEGT. The CDR3 runs 14 residues. V trimming: 7 bases; J trimming: 7 bases; junction bases outside the gene matches: 8. CDR3 loop: CASTLQGAREKLFF. The CDR3 DNA reads as TGTGCCAGCACCCTTCAGGGGGCACGTGAAAAACTGTTTTTT.

J is TRBJ1-5 and V is TRBV28; 9 nucleotides agree with TRBD1. Germline CDR1 reads MDHEN; CDR2 reads SYDVKM. Unmatched junction bases numbered 7, after V lost 5 bases and J lost 8 bases. The CDR3 is 14 amino acids. CDR3 sequence: CASSEQGAGKPQHF. The CDR3, as DNA: TGTGCCAGCAGTGAACAGGGGGCTGGAAAGCCCCAGCATTTT.

This clone appeared a single time. The gene calls are TRBV7-3 and TRBJ1-4; D is perhaps TRBD1 (5 bases). The CDR3 is made up of 15 amino acids. With 0 bases removed from V and 7 bases from J, the gap between germline ends came to 12 bases. Germline V CDR1 and CDR2: SGHTA, FQGTGA. The CDR3 loop reads CASSLTGQGGEKLFF. The CDR3 DNA reads as TGTGCCAGCAGCTTAACGGGGCAGGGTGGTGAAAAACTGTTTTTT.

J is TRBJ2-5 and V is TRBV5-1; TRBD1 matches 9 bases. After removal of 3 bases from V and 5 bases from J, the junction contained 5 bases not matched to a gene. Per germline, CDR1 SGHRS and CDR2 YFSETQ. This CDR3 is built from 14 residues. This CDR3 is CASSYTGGWETQYF. The CDR3 DNA follows: TGCGCCAGCAGCTACACAGGGGGCTGGGAGACCCAGTACTTC.

The chain links TRBV6-5 to TRBJ2-5; weak D call: TRBD1 (6 bases). This CDR3 region has 14 residues. Per germline, CDR1 MNHEY and CDR2 SVGAGI. V shed 5 bases and J shed 3 bases, with 13 bases lying between them. The CDR3 loop reads CASSKRTDKETQYF. The CDR3 DNA is TGTGCCAGCAGTAAACGGACAGATAAAGAGACCCAGTACTTC.

The chain recombines TRBV15 with TRBJ2-3; TRBD2 aligns across 13 bases. Germline-derived CDR1 and CDR2 are LNHNV and YYDKDF (reference sequence). CDR3 length: 16 residues. Unmatched junction bases numbered 4, after V lost 4 bases and J lost 3 bases. Here the CDR3 DNA reads TGTGCCACCAGCAACCCGACTAGCGGGGGGACAGATACGCAGTATTTT. This codes for CATSNPTSGGTDTQYF. Filled out from reference TRBV15 and TRBJ2-3, the complete variable domain reads DAMVIQNPRYQVTQFGKPVTLSCSQTLNHNVMYWYQQKSSQAPKLLFHYYDKDFNNEADTPDNFQSRRPNTSFCFLDIRSPGLGDTAMYLCATSNPTSGGTDTQYFGPGTRLTVL.

This rearrangement joins TRBV6-5 to TRBJ2-7; weak D call: TRBD1 (5 bases). The germline CDR1 and CDR2 sequences are MNHEY and SVGAGI. The germline V and J ends were trimmed by 2 bases and 4 bases, with 12 bases remaining between them. This CDR3 comprises 14 residues. CDR3 bases: TGTGCCAGCAGTTACGGGGCAGACCTTTACGAGCAGTACTTC. It encodes CASSYGADLYEQYF.

The chain has TRBV9 and TRBJ1-1; D is perhaps TRBD1 (6 bases). Trimming cost V 4 bases and J 5 bases, with 18 bases left between them. Germline CDR1 reads SGDLS; CDR2 reads YYNGEE. The CDR3 has 15 residues. CDR3 sequence: CASSPTGGAFTEAFF. In DNA, the CDR3 is TGTGCCAGCAGCCCGACGGGGGGGGCGTTTACTGAAGCTTTCTTT.

The chain joins TRBV9 to TRBJ1-2; D not certain. Trimming pared 0 bases from V and 8 bases from J, leaving 20 bases between. This CDR3 comprises 16 residues. The germline V gene encodes CDR1 SGDLS and CDR2 YYNGEE. The CDR3 DNA reads as TGTGCCAGCAGCGTAGCTGGAGGGAACTTCGGGAGGGGCTACACCTTC. This translates into CASSVAGGNFGRGYTF.

This clone was found a few times. The chain combines TRBV10-1 with TRBJ2-7; D is possibly TRBD2 (5 bases). Trimming left V 10 bases short and J 5 bases short, with 21 bases between. The CDR3 spans 14 residues. Germline V lookup: CDR1 WNHNN, CDR2 SYGVQD (reference sequence). The CDR3 sequence: CAIPDCFYRHEQYF. In nucleotides, the CDR3 is TGCGCCATCCCGGACTGTTTCTACCGGCACGAGCAGTACTTC.

The rearrangement joins TRBV27 to TRBJ2-3, with TRBD2 matching over 7 bases. The V and J ends lost 5 bases and 1 base, in that order; junction bases with no gene match: 3. This CDR3 has 14 amino acids. The germline V gene encodes CDR1 MNHEY and CDR2 SMNVEV (reference sequence). The CDR3 DNA sequence: TGTGCCAGCAGTCTGGGACTACGCACAGATACGCAGTATTTT. Translating it yields CASSLGLRTDTQYF.

The gene calls are TRBV27 and TRBJ2-7, with 8 bases aligning to TRBD2. Germline lookup yields CDR1 MNHEY and CDR2 SMNVEV (reference sequence). This CDR3 region has 14 residues. The V gene end was trimmed by 6 bases and the J gene end by 4 bases; junction bases not matched to a gene: 8. The CDR3 loop is CASRHRREGYEQYF. CDR3 nucleotide sequence: TGTGCCAGCAGACACCGCCGGGAGGGGTACGAGCAGTACTTC.

The chain recombines TRBV2 with TRBJ1-1; D is unresolved. Trimming stripped 5 bases from V and 1 base from J, with 8 bases between. This CDR3 spans 13 amino acids. CDR1 is SNHLY and CDR2 is FYNNEI in the germline V gene. For the CDR3, the DNA is TGTGCCAGCAGTCTAAAAAGGAACACTGAAGCTTTCTTT. As protein: CASSLKRNTEAFF.

This clone was seen just once. The V gene is TRBV30, the J gene TRBJ1-6, with 7 bases fitting TRBD1. Germline-derived CDR1 and CDR2 are GTSNPN and SVGIG (reference sequence). The CDR3 totals 13 residues. The junction had 6 bases not matched to a gene; V was cut back by 3 bases and J by 10 bases. The CDR3 region has the DNA TGTGCCTGGAGAACAGGGGCGGACTCACCCCTCCACTTT. Protein product: CAWRTGADSPLHF.

This rearrangement joins TRBV15 to TRBJ2-5; 10 positions match TRBD1. V lost 8 bases, J lost 2 bases, and 5 bases stayed unmatched. Germline values: CDR1 LNHNV, CDR2 YYDKDF (reference sequence). CDR3 length equals 14 residues. CDR3 protein: CATGDRGWQETQYF. The DNA of the CDR3 is TGTGCCACCGGGGACAGGGGATGGCAAGAGACCCAGTACTTC. Full variable domain (outside the CDR3, taken from reference TRBV15 and TRBJ2-5): DAMVIQNPRYQVTQFGKPVTLSCSQTLNHNVMYWYQQKSSQAPKLLFHYYDKDFNNEADTPDNFQSRRPNTSFCFLDIRSPGLGDTAMYLCATGDRGWQETQYFGPGTRLLVL.

This chain connects TRBV7-8 to TRBJ1-5; 9 bases agree with TRBD1. The V segment lost 1 base and the J segment 7 bases; nucleotides outside the gene matches: 2. The CDR3 is made up of 14 amino acids. CDR1 and CDR2 from the germline V gene are SGHVS and FQNEAQ. The CDR3 region has the DNA TGTGCCAGCAGCTTAGGGACAGGGGTACAGCCCCAGCATTTT. Translation: CASSLGTGVQPQHF. The full variable domain, with the rest looked up from reference TRBV7-8 and TRBJ1-5, is GAGVSQSPRYKVAKRGQDVALRCDPISGHVSLFWYQQALGQGPEFLTYFQNEAQLDKSGLPSDRFFAERPEGSVSTLKIQRTQQEDSAVYLCASSLGTGVQPQHFGDGTRLSIL.

The rearrangement joins TRBV11-2 to TRBJ2-7; no definite D call. Germline V CDR1 and CDR2: SGHAT, FQNNGV. V was shortened by 2 bases and J by 1 base, with 9 bases between the two germline ends. The CDR3 contains 14 residues. CDR3 bases: TGTGCCAGCAGCTTACCCCCCCAGTCCTACGAGCAGTACTTC. This gives the protein CASSLPPQSYEQYF.

The V call is TRBV5-8, the J call TRBJ2-1, with 9 nucleotides matching TRBD2. Germline assignment: CDR1 SGHTS and CDR2 YDEGEE. V shed 5 bases, J shed 0 bases, and the junction held 6 bases outside the gene matches. The CDR3 is made up of 16 amino acids. The DNA of the CDR3 is TGTGCCAGCAGTTATAGCGGGAGCGCCTCCTACAATGAGCAGTTCTTC. Its protein is CASSYSGSASYNEQFF.

The V gene is TRBV5-1, the J gene TRBJ1-4, with 7 nucleotides matching TRBD1. CDR3 size: 16 residues. The V gene end was trimmed by 4 bases and the J gene end by 0 bases; junction bases not matched to a gene: 6. CDR1 and CDR2 from the germline V gene are SGHRS and YFSETQ. The CDR3, as DNA: TGCGCCAGCAGCGTTACAGGGGACACAACTAATGAAAAACTGTTTTTT. This sequence encodes CASSVTGDTTNEKLFF. Together with reference TRBV5-1 and TRBJ1-4, the CDR3 gives the full variable domain: KAGVTQTPRYLIKTRGQQVTLSCSPISGHRSVSWYQQTPGQGLQFLFEYFSETQRNKGNFPGRFSGRQFSNSRSEMNVSTLELGDSALYLCASSVTGDTTNEKLFFGSGTQLSVL.

The V and J genes are TRBV19 and TRBJ1-2; tentative D call: TRBD1 (5 bases). Looked up from germline, CDR1 is LNHDA and CDR2 is SQIVND (reference sequence). CDR3 length equals 16 residues. Trimming took off 3 bases at V and 0 bases at J, with 14 bases between the two ends. In nucleotides, the CDR3 is TGTGCCAGTAGTATCCCCCCAGGGATTACTAACTATGGCTACACCTTC. As protein: CASSIPPGITNYGYTF. Full variable domain (outside the CDR3, taken from reference TRBV19 and TRBJ1-2): DGGITQSPKYLFRKEGQNVTLSCEQNLNHDAMYWYRQDPGQGLRLIYYSQIVNDFQKGDIAEGYSVSREKKESFPLTVTSAQKNPTAFYLCASSIPPGITNYGYTFGSGTRLTVV.

The genes are TRBV7-9 and TRBJ1-4, with D maybe TRBD1 (6 bases). Trimming removed 7 bases at V and 8 bases at J, with 17 bases between. The CDR3 totals 14 residues. Germline loops: CDR1 SEHNR, CDR2 FQNEAQ (reference sequence). In DNA, the CDR3 is TGTGCCAGCACCCAGGCAGGGGCAGAGGAAAAACTGTTTTTT. It specifies CASTQAGAEEKLFF.

The chain recombines TRBV28 with TRBJ1-4; D gene ambiguous. The CDR3 has 14 residues. Germline values: CDR1 MDHEN, CDR2 SYDVKM. Trimming removed 5 bases from V and 4 bases from J, with 11 bases in between. CDR3 nucleotide sequence: TGTGCCAGCAGTCCAGCAGGCCGTAATGAAAAACTGTTTTTT. It encodes CASSPAGRNEKLFF.

This clone was seen only once. V gene TRBV19 combines with J gene TRBJ2-1; 7 bases map to TRBD2. This CDR3 comprises 16 residues. Germline V lookup: CDR1 LNHDA, CDR2 SQIVND (reference sequence). Trimming cost V 6 bases and J 1 base; bases outside gene matches: 9. The CDR3 nucleotides read TGTGCCAGTAGCACCTCCGCGGGGGTTTCCTACAATGAGCAGTTCTTC. Residues: CASSTSAGVSYNEQFF.